The following is a TCR beta chain sequence with its context. Its antigen is as yet unknown. Template switching, a step in the protocol, added a universal primer site, and cDNA carried unique molecular identifiers. TCRdb recomputed calls from the 5' RACE reads with MiXCR, one row per CDR3 protein. The sample carries 300,000 to 400,000 distinct CDR3 sequences, about 9% recorded once. The sample comes from a study of identical twins. Study-wide findings and caveats: Cord blood's abundant beta clonotypes had fewer insertions, unlike memory repertoires. Cross-sectional statistical analysis was relied on for the conclusions, without the same donors being followed.

This CDR3 comprises 18 residues. The V segment lost 3 bases and the J segment 6 bases; nucleotides outside the gene matches: 17. Sequencing was performed on naive T cells sorted from blood. The V gene is TRBV12-3 or TRBV12-4, the J gene TRBJ2-7; the match to TRBD1 covers 10 bases. This sequence was found in a woman aged 45-65 years in good health. CDR3 nucleotide sequence: TGTGCCAGCAGTTTGGAGCCCAAAGTGAGGGACAGGGGATTCGAGCAGTACTTC. It codes for CASSLEPKVRDRGFEQYF.